This T cell receptor (beta chain) emerged from a study of blood T cell repertoires in COVID-19 (dated by TCRdb to the early 2020s). About the investigation overall: Samples covering the acute and convalescent phases of COVID-19 were provided by collaborators in the United States, Italy and Spain. The material from the prospective study consisted of cDNA or gDNA derived from T cells, B-cell-depleted T cells, or PBMCs. Subjects who had been exposed to COVID-19, were actively infected with it, or had recovered from it provided the deeply sampled blood TCRbeta repertoires that made up the dataset. The repertoires were released in a freely available public database intended as a resource for research on the immune response to SARS-CoV-2. Samples came from the ongoing ImmuneRACE study (first 160 participants) plus 1,254 subjects from 6 global collaborators. A de-identified subject ID, COVID-19 status, age in years and sex were almost always included in the sample metadata. HLA class I and class II types, where available, came from metadata supplied by the sample provider rather than from assay-based typing.

Whole blood was collected in K2EDTA tubes by collaborating institutions according to the institutions' own protocols. Collaborator samples were shipped for TCRbeta analysis as frozen whole blood, isolated PBMCs, or DNA extracted from either sample type. A remark on this clone: Its antigen specificity is not known. No clone much larger than this one lies a single base away; base qualities are absent.

Results and caveats for the whole study, not just this receptor: The quantity of clinical and demographic metadata differed by source and by participant and was supplied without curation.

CDR3 length: 14 amino acids, cysteine to phenylalanine. CDR3 DNA only is kept here, 42 bases in frame from base 1. For CDR1 and CDR2, the germline V gene lists MDHEN and SYDVKM. V is reduced by 7 bases and J by 0 bases, leaving a spacing of 12 bases between them. TCRbeta CDR3 regions were amplified from genomic DNA using the immunoSEQ Assay, a bias-controlled multiplex PCR. Regarding the original processing steps: Within the assay, amplification of reference gene primers was used to estimate how many nucleated cells each sample contained. To quantify the absolute abundance of each unique TCRbeta CDR3 rearrangement, sequence reads were collapsed and filtered. For each sample, productive Simpson clonality was calculated as the square root of Simpson's diversity index across productive rearrangements. TCRdb holds this immuneACCESS table with in-frame rearrangements only. Some clones are missing; in checked studies, unresolved V genes explain under half, and the rest has no known cause. V and J calls and clone size are given by that table; D and trimming were obtained from the DNA. This sample gives about 110,000 clones in total; over 65% of them show up just once. Clones ranked in the top ten supply 1.5% to 2% of the sample.

The source of this sequence is a woman aged 40 to 55 with acute or convalescent COVID-19. Sample: peripheral blood. Recombination connected TRBV28 to TRBJ1-2; TRBD1 could be the D gene, as 6 bases match. CDR3 protein: CASTQGGANYGYTF. The DNA sequence is as follows: TGTGCCAGCACCCAAGGGGGTGCTAACTATGGCTACACCTTC.